A selection of T cell receptor beta chains follows, all from one sample in a study of shared clonotypes between healthy human individuals. TCRdb keeps only in-frame clones here, not all; method: immunoSEQ multiplex PCR. This table holds roughly 700,000 clones, about 74% found once. Sequencing was performed on memory CD4+ T cells sorted from blood. Source of these receptors: a woman aged 25 to 39 in good health. The CDR3 runs from the conserved cysteine through the conserved F or W. Fields, in order: J gene, V gene, CDR3 protein.

J: TRBJ1-1; V: TRBV5-1; CDR3: CASTGQGNTEAFF
J: TRBJ1-2; V: TRBV6-1; CDR3: CASSKGGRDNYGYTF
J: TRBJ2-1; V: TRBV19; CDR3: CASSSRPGLAGNNEQFF
J: TRBJ2-1; V: TRBV13; CDR3: CASSANPLAVHGHEQFF
J: TRBJ2-7; V: TRBV4-1; CDR3: CASSHADRGLHEQYF
J: TRBJ2-1; V: TRBV7-6; CDR3: CASSQNGLAGYNEQFF
J: TRBJ1-5; V: TRBV15; CDR3: CATSRVQNQPQHF
J: TRBJ1-1; V: TRBV5-1; CDR3: CASSLAEGRRTGVREAEAFF
J: TRBJ1-5; V: TRBV2; CDR3: CASSGSGNQPQHF
J: TRBJ2-1; V: TRBV19; CDR3: CASSQLAGVSYNEQFF
J: TRBJ2-2; V: TRBV6-1; CDR3: CASDRVAGELFF
J: TRBJ2-5; V: TRBV5-4; CDR3: CASSMPGVQETQYF
J: TRBJ2-5; V: TRBV6-1; CDR3: CASSPGQGADETQYF
J: TRBJ1-3; V: TRBV6-1; CDR3: CASSEFPGPNTIYF
J: TRBJ2-3; V: TRBV5-1; CDR3: CASSFGLARGTDTQYF
J: TRBJ1-2; V: TRBV19; CDR3: CATSITQGEYGYTF
J: TRBJ1-5; V: TRBV6-1; CDR3: CASSEYRNQPQHF
J: TRBJ2-5; V: TRBV5-1; CDR3: CASSLASGQRQETQYF
J: TRBJ2-7; V: TRBV5-1; CDR3: CASSLASSQDEQYF
J: TRBJ1-5; V: TRBV11-2; CDR3: CASSQGQGNQPQHF
J: TRBJ2-3; V: TRBV10-2; CDR3: CASSEMGADTQYF
J: TRBJ2-1; V: TRBV28; CDR3: CASSLGTSGIYNEQFF
J: TRBJ2-3; V: TRBV5-1; CDR3: CASSLYPASTDTQYF
J: TRBJ1-2; V: TRBV28; CDR3: CASIGVNSRANYGYTF
J: TRBJ2-3; V: TRBV6-6; CDR3: CASSYSTGTDTQYF
J: TRBJ2-7; V: TRBV29-1; CDR3: CSARSGGILEEQYF
J: TRBJ2-3; V: TRBV19; CDR3: CASSIRTPPDTQYF
J: TRBJ2-7; V: TRBV5-6; CDR3: CASSGGLADYEQYF